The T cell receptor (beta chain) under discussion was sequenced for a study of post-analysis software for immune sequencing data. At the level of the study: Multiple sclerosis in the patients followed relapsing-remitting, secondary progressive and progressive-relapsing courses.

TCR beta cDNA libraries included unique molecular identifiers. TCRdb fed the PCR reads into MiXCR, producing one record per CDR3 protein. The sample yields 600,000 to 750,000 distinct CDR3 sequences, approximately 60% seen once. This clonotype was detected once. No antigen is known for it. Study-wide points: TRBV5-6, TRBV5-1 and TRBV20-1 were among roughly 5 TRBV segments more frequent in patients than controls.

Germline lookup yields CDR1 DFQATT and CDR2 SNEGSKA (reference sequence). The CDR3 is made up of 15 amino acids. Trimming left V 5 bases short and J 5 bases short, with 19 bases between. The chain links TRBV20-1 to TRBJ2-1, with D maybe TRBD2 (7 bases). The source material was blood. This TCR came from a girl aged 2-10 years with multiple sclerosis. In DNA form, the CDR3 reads TGCAGTGCTCAGTGGGGGGGGGGCAAAAACAATGAGCAGTTCTTC. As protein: CSAQWGGGKNNEQFF.